The source of this T cell receptor beta chain is a study of T-cell memory formation after mild COVID-19. The CDR3 consists of 14 residues. V was shortened by 1 base and J by 5 bases, with 10 bases between the two germline ends. In germline, CDR1 is SGHKS, CDR2 YYEKEE (reference sequence). Each CDR3 protein gets one entry after TCRdb re-called the 5' RACE reads with MiXCR. Among over 500,000 distinct CDR3 sequences listed, about 18% were seen once. This TCR came from an adult woman who had mild COVID-19 (a few samples of this study predate the infection). Cell type and time point are not known. Input material: PBMCs or a T cell subset sorted from them (not recorded which). The chain couples TRBV5-5 to TRBJ1-5, with unresolved D. CDR3 in DNA: TGTGCCAGCAGCTTGAGGCAGCCTGATCAGCCCCAGCATTTT. Its translation is CASSLRQPDQPQHF.